This T cell receptor beta chain was captured in a study of a mutant IDH1 vaccine in newly diagnosed glioma (dated by TCRdb to about 2021). Regarding the study in general: Vaccination started 4-6 weeks after radiotherapy alone, or was given together with temozolomide cycles in the groups whose treatment included chemotherapy. Six visits were used for peripheral blood collection: V03 (baseline), V05, V07, V10, V12 and V13. Of the roughly 30 treated patients, roughly 60% were male and 37.5% were female, and a mean age of 40.4 years was recorded. For exploratory analyses, 25 treated patients had longitudinal TCRB deep sequencing done wherever samples were available. Visit V12 was the week-35 safety follow-up and visit V13 was the week-47 end of study. Before enrollment, most patients had been given radiochemotherapy with temozolomide as standard therapy, while the rest had received either radiotherapy alone or temozolomide alone.

This specimen's time point label, per the study, means: week 47, end of study. Each vaccine dose, consisting of 300 ug of a 20-mer mutant IDH1 peptide in Montanide, was administered subcutaneously with topical imiquimod. Patients received eight vaccinations in weeks 1, 3, 5, 7, 11, 15, 19 and 23, corresponding to visits V03 through V10. Donors had newly diagnosed WHO grade 3 or 4 IDH1-mutant astrocytomas with loss of nuclear ATRX. The samples were drawn from NOA16, a multicentre, single-arm, open-label phase I trial in Germany that tested a mutant IDH1 peptide vaccine in humans for the first time. The DNeasy Blood and Tissue Kit was used to extract genomic DNA from EDTA blood for TCRB sequencing. Library preparation was by the immunoSEQ multiplex PCR assay. Following the manufacturer's protocol, the hsTCRB Kit was used to amplify rearranged TCR beta chain sequences. Sequencing of TCRB libraries was carried out on an Illumina MiSeq. The study's own analysis went as follows. The proprietary platform of the kit vendor was used for demultiplexing, trimming and gene mapping. TCRdb retrieved this table from immuneACCESS and kept in-frame rearrangements only. Not all clones are present; in checked studies, unresolved V genes account for under half, and no reason is known for the remainder. The D gene and trimming were derived from the DNA, and the V and J assignments and clone size from that table. The sample data list about 94,000 clones, and roughly nine tenths of these were observed just once. The biggest ten clones account for 0.7% to 0.95% of the sample.

The junction carries 18 bases between V and J, which are trimmed by 6 bases and 2 bases respectively. The CDR3 has 16 amino acids, counting the end cysteine and phenylalanine. Here the CDR3 DNA is all that survives: 48 bases in frame from base 1. The germline V gene (reference sequence) sets CDR1 to SEHNR and CDR2 to FQNEAQ. Study-wide conclusions, independent of this receptor: According to the authors, sample limitations meant that analyses of patient blood samples could not be reproduced. Vaccine-induced immune responses across multiple MHC alleles were detected in 85% to 95% of patients. Pseudoprogression appeared unrelated to alterations in the top peripheral T cell clonotypes detected by TCRB sequencing. PBMC samples for TCRB deep sequencing were selected based on availability.

Notes on this clone: What this receptor recognizes is not known. The sample holds no much larger clone one base away, and base qualities are not on file.

The rearranged chain carries TRBV7-9 and TRBJ2-3; the D gene is perhaps TRBD1, from 6 matching bases. The receptor was derived from a woman aged 45-60 years with glioma. The sequenced sample was PBMCs, obtained from a glioma patient whose treatment included an IDH1 peptide vaccine. The DNA sequence is given as TGTGCCAGCAGGTTAAACAGGGATAAAACCACAGATACGCAGTATTTT. This yields the protein CASRLNRDKTTDTQYF.